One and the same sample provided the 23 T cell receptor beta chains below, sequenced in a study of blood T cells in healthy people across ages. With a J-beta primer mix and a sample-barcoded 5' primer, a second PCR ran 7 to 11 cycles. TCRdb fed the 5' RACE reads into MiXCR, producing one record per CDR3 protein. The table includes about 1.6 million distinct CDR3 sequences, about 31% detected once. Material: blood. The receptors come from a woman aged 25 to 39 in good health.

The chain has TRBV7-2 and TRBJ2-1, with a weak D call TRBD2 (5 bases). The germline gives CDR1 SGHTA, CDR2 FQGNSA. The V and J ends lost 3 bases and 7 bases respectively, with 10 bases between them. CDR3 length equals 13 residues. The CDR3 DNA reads TGTGCCAGCAGCTTTTCTCCGGGGAATGAGCAGTTCTTC. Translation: CASSFSPGNEQFF.

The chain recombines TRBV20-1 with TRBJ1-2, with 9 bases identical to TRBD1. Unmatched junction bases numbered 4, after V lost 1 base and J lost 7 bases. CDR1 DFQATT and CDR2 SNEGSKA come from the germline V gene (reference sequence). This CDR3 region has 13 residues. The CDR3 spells CSARVGQGSGYTF. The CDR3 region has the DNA TGCAGTGCTAGAGTTGGACAGGGGAGTGGCTACACCTTC.

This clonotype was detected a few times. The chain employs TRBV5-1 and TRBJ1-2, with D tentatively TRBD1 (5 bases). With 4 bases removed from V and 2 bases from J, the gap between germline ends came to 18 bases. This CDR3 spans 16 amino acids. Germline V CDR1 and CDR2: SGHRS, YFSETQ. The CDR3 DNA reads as TGCGCCAGCAGCCCCCTTGGGCTGGACAACAACTATGGCTACACCTTC. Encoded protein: CASSPLGLDNNYGYTF. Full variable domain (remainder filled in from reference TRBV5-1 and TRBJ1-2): KAGVTQTPRYLIKTRGQQVTLSCSPISGHRSVSWYQQTPGQGLQFLFEYFSETQRNKGNFPGRFSGRQFSNSRSEMNVSTLELGDSALYLCASSPLGLDNNYGYTFGSGTRLTVV.

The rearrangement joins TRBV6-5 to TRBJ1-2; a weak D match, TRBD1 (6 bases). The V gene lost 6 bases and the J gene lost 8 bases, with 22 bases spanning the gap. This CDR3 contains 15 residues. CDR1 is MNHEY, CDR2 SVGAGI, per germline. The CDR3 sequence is CASSRPGPGANGYTF. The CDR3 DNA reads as TGTGCCAGCAGCCGCCCCGGTCCAGGGGCGAACGGCTACACCTTC.

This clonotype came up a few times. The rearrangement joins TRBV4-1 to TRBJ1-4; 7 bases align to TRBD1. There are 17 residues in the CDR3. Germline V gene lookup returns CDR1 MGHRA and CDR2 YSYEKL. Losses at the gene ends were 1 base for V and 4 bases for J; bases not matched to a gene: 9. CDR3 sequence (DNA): TGCGCCAGCAGCCAAGTAGCGAGCGGACAGGTTAATGAAAAACTGTTTTTT. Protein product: CASSQVASGQVNEKLFF.

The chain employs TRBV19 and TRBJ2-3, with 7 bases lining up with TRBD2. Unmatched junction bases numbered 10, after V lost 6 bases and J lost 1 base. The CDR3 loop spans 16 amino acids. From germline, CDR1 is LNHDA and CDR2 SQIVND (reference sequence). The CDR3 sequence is CASRSFGLGGTDTQYF. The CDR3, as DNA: TGTGCCAGTAGATCATTCGGACTAGGGGGCACAGATACGCAGTATTTT.

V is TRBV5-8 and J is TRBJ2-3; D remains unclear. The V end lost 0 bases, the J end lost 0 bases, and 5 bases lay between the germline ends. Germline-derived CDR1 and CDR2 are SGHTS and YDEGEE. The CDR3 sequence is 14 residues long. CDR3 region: CASSLDFSTDTQYF. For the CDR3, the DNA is TGTGCCAGCAGCTTGGACTTCAGCACAGATACGCAGTATTTT.

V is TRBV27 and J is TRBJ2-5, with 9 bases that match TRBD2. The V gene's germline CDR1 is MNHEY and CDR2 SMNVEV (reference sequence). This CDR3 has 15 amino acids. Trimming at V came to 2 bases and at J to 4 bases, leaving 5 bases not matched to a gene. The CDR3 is CASSLEAGGPETQYF. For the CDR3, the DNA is TGTGCCAGCAGTTTAGAGGCGGGAGGGCCAGAGACCCAGTACTTC.

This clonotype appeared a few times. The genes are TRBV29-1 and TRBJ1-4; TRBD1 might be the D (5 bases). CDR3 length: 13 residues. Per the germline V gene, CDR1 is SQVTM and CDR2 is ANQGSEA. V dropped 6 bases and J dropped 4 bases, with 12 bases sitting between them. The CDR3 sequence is CSVGTRGNEKLFF. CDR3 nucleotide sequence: TGCAGCGTCGGGACGAGGGGTAATGAAAAACTGTTTTTT.

CDR3 amino acids: CASSKTGHEQFF. Written as DNA, the CDR3 is TGTGCCAGCAGTAAGACAGGGCATGAGCAGTTCTTC. V usage is TRBV6-1 and J usage is TRBJ2-1, with 7 bases fitting TRBD1. The CDR3 is made up of 12 amino acids. V dropped 5 bases and J dropped 8; count of bases not matched to a gene: 3. Germline CDR1 and CDR2: MNHNS and SASEGT.

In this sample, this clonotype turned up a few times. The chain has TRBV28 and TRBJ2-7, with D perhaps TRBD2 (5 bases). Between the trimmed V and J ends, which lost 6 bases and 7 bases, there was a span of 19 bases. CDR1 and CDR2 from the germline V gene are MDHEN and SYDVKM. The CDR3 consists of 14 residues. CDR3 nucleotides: TGTGCCAGCAGGGATAGCGCTTCGGGCGGGGAGCAGTACTTC. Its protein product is CASRDSASGGEQYF.

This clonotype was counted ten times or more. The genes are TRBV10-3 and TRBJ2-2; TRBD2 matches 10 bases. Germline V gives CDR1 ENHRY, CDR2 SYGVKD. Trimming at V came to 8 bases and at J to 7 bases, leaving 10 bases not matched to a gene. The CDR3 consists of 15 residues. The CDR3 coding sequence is TGTGCCATCGGCGGGACTAGCGATATGAACGGGGAGCTGTTTTTT. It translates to CAIGGTSDMNGELFF.

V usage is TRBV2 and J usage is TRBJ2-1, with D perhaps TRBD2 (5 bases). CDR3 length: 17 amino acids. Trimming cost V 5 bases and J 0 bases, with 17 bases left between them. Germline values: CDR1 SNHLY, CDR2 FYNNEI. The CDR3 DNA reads TGTGCCAGCAGTCTCCTCGGGGATGCGAGCTCCTACAATGAGCAGTTCTTC. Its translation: CASSLLGDASSYNEQFF.

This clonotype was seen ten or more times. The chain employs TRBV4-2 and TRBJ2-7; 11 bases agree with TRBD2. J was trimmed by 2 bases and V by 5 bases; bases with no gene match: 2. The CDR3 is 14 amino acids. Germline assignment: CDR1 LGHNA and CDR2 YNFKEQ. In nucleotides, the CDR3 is TGTGCCAGCAGCAATAGCGGGAGGGCCTACGAGCAGTACTTC. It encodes CASSNSGRAYEQYF.

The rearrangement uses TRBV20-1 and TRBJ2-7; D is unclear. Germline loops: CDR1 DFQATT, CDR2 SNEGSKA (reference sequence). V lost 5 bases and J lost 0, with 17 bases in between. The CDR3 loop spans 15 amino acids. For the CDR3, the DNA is TGCAGTGCTGCGCTTCTCCTACCTAGCTCCTACGAGCAGTACTTC. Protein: CSAALLLPSSYEQYF.

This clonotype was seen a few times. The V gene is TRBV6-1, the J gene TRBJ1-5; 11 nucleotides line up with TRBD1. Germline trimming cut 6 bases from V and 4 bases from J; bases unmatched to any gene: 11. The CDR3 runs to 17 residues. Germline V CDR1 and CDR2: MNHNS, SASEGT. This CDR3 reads CASSPRDRGLRNQPQHF. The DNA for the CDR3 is TGTGCCAGCAGCCCCCGGGACAGGGGGTTAAGGAATCAGCCCCAGCATTTT.

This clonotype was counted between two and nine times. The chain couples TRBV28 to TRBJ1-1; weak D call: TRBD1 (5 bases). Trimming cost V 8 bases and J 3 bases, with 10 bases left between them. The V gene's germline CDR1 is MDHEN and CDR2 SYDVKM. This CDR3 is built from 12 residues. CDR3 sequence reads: CASRRGYTEAFF. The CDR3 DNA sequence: TGTGCCAGCCGGCGGGGGTACACTGAAGCTTTCTTT.

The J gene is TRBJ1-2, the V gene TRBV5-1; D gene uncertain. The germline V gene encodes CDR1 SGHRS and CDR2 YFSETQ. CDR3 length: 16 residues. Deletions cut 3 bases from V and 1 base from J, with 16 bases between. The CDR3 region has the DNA TGCGCCAGCAGCTCCGGATCCGGGTCCAATAACTATGGCTACACCTTC. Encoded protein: CASSSGSGSNNYGYTF.

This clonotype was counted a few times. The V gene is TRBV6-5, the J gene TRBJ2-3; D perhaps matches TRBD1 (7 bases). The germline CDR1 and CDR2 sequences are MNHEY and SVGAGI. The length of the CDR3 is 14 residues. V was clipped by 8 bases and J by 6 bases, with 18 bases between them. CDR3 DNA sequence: TGTGCCAGCCGTAGCGACCCAGGGGGGGATACGCAGTATTTT. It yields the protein CASRSDPGGDTQYF.

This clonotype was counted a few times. In DNA form, the CDR3 reads TGCAGTGCTGGACAGGGTTTGGATAATTCACCCCTCCACTTT. Its protein product is CSAGQGLDNSPLHF. The chain is built from TRBV20-1 and TRBJ1-6, with 8 bases fitting TRBD1. The CDR3 extends over 14 amino acids. Trimming took 5 bases from V and 5 from J; bases not matched to a gene: 5. CDR1 and CDR2 (germline): DFQATT, SNEGSKA (reference sequence).

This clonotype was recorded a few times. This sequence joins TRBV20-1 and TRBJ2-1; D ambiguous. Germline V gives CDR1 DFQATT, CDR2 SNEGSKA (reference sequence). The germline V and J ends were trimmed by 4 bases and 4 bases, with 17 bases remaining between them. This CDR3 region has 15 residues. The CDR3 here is CSANAAPGPYNEQFF. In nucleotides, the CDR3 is TGCAGTGCTAACGCCGCCCCTGGACCTTACAATGAGCAGTTCTTC.

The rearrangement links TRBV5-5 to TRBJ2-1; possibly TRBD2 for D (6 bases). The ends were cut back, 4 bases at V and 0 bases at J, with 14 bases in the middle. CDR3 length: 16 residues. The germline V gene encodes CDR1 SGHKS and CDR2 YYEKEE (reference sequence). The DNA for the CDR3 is TGTGCCAGCAGCCCACTAACTAGCAACTCCTACAATGAGCAGTTCTTC. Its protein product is CASSPLTSNSYNEQFF.

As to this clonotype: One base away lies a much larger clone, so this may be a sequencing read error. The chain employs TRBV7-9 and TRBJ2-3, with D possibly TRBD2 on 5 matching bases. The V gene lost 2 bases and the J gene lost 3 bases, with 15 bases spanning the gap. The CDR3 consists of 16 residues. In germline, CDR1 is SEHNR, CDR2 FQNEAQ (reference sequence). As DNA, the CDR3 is TGTGCCAGCAGCTTAATCGAAGCAAGAGGGACAGATACGCAGTATTTT. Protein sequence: CASSLIEARGTDTQYF.